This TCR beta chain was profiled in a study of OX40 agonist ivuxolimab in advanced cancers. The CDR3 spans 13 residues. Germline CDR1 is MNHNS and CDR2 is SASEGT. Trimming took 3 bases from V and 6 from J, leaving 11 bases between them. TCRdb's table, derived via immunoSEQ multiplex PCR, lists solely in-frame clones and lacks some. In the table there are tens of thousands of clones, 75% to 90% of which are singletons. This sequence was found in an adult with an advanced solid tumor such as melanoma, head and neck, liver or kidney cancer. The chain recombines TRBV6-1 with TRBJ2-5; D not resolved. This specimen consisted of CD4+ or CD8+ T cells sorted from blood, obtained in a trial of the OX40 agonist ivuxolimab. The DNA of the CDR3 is TGTGCCAGCAGTGAGACCCTGCCCCAGACCCAGTACTTC. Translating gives CASSETLPQTQYF.